This entry concerns a single TCR beta chain. This CDR3 is 14 amino acids long. J gave up 9 bases and V 3 bases, and 11 bases lay outside the gene matches. Germline CDR1 SGHRS, CDR2 YFSETQ. These data belong to a study of blood T cell repertoires in COVID-19. Whole-study context: From the United States, Italy and Spain came samples of acute and convalescent COVID-19. In each case, the material was cDNA or gDNA derived from T cells, B-cell-depleted T cells, or PBMCs.

As handled by the study authors: It was from reference gene primer amplification that nucleated cell counts were estimated. Libraries were prepared by immunoSEQ multiplex PCR; TCRdb keeps only in-frame clonotypes and omits some of them. V, J and clone size reflect that table, while D and trimming were determined from the DNA. The table shows over 65,000 clones, with just under 85% occurring only once. The sample consisted of peripheral blood. The V gene is TRBV5-1, the J gene TRBJ1-1; TRBD1 matches at 7 bases. The receptor was derived from a man older than 75 with active or convalescent COVID-19. The chain's CDR3 is CASSSATGEDKAFF. The CDR3 DNA is TGCGCCAGCAGCTCGGCTACAGGGGAAGACAAAGCTTTCTTT.